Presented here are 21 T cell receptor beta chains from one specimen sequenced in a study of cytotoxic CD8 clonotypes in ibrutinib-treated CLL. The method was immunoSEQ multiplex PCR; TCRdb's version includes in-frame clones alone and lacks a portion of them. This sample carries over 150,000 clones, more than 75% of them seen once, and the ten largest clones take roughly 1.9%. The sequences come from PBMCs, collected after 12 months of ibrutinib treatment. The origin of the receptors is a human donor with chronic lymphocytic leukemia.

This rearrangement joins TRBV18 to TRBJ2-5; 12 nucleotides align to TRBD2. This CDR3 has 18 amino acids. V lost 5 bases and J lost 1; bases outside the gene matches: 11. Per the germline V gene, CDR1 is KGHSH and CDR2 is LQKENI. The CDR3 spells CASSLRLAGDNFQETQYF. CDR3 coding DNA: TGTGCCAGCTCATTACGACTAGCGGGAGACAATTTCCAAGAGACCCAGTACTTC.

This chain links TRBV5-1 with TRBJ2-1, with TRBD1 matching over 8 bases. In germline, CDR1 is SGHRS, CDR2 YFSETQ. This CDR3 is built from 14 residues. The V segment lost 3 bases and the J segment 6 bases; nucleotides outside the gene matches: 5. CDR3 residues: CASSWRQGANEQFF. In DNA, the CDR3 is TGCGCCAGCAGCTGGCGGCAGGGGGCCAATGAGCAGTTCTTC.

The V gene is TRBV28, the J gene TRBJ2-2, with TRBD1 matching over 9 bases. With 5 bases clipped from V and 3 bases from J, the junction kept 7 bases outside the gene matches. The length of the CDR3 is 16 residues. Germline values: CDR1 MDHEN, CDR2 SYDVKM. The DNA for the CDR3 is TGTGCCAGCAGTCCAGGGACAGGGCCCTACACCGGGGAGCTGTTTTTT. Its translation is CASSPGTGPYTGELFF.

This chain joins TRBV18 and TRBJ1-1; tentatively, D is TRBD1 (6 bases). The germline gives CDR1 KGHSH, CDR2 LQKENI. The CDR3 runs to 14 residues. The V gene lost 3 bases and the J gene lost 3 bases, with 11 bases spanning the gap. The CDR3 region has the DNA TGTGCCAGCTCACCCTTCGACAGGCACACTGAAGCTTTCTTT. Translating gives CASSPFDRHTEAFF.

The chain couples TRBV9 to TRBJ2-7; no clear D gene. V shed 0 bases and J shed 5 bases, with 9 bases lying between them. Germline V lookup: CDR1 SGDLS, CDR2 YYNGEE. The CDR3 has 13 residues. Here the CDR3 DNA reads TGTGCCAGCAGCGTAGGACATATGGACGAGCAGTACTTC. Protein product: CASSVGHMDEQYF.

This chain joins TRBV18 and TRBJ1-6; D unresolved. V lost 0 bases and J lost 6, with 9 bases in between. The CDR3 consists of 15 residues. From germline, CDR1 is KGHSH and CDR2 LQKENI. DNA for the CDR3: TGTGCCAGCTCACCACCAGCCGTGGGTAATTCACCCCTCCACTTT. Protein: CASSPPAVGNSPLHF.

DNA for the CDR3: TGTGCCAGCAGCCGTGGACGGACCGGGGTGAACGAGCAGTACTTC. This codes for CASSRGRTGVNEQYF. The chain recombines TRBV5-6 with TRBJ2-7; perhaps TRBD2 as D (5 bases). CDR3 length equals 15 residues. Trimming left V 4 bases short and J 5 bases short, with 19 bases between. CDR1 SGHDT and CDR2 YYEEEE come from the germline V gene.

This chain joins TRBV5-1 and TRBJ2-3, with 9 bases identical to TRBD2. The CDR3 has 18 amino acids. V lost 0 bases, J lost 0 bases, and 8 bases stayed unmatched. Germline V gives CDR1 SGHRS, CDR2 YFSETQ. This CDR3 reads CASSLGLAAMYSTDTQYF. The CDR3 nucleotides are TGCGCCAGCAGCTTGGGACTAGCGGCTATGTATAGCACAGATACGCAGTATTTT. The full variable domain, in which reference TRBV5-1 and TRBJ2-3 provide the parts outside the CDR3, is KAGVTQTPRYLIKTRGQQVTLSCSPISGHRSVSWYQQTPGQGLQFLFEYFSETQRNKGNFPGRFSGRQFSNSRSEMNVSTLELGDSALYLCASSLGLAAMYSTDTQYFGPGTRLTVL.

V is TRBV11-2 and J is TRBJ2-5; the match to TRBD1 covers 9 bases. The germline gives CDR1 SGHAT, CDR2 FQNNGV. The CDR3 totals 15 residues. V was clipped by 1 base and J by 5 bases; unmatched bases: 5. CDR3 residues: CASSLVGQGVETQYF. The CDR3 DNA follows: TGTGCCAGCAGCTTAGTGGGACAGGGTGTGGAGACCCAGTACTTC.

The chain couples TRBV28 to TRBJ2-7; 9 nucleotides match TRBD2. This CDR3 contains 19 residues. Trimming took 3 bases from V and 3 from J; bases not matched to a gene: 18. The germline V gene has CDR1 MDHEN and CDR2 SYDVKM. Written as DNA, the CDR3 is TGTGCCAGCAGTTTGTTAGCCGCGGCGGGGGGGGCGACGGGCTACGAGCAGTACTTC. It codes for CASSLLAAAGGATGYEQYF.

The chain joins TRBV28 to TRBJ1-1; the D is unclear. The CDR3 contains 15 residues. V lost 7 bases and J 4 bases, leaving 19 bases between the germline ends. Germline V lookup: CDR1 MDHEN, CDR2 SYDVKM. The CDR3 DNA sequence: TGTGCCAGCACCCTACCCTGGGGAGGTAGCACTGAAGCTTTCTTT. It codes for CASTLPWGGSTEAFF. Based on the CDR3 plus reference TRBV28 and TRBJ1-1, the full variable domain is DVKVTQSSRYLVKRTGEKVFLECVQDMDHENMFWYRQDPGLGLRLIYFSYDVKMKEKGDIPEGYSVSREKKERFSLILESASTNQTSMYLCASTLPWGGSTEAFFGQGTRLTVV.

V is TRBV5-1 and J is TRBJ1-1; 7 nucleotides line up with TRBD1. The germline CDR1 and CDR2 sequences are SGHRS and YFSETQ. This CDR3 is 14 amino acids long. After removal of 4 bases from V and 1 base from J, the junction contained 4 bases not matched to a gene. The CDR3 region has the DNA TGCGCCAGCAGCGAAGGGACAGCGAACACTGAAGCTTTCTTT. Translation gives CASSEGTANTEAFF.

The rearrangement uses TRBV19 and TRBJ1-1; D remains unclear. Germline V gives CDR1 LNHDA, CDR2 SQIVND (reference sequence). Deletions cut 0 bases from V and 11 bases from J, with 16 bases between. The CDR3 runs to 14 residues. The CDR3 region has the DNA TGTGCCAGTAGTATAGATGGAACCCCCAACCGGGCTTTCTTT. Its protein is CASSIDGTPNRAFF.

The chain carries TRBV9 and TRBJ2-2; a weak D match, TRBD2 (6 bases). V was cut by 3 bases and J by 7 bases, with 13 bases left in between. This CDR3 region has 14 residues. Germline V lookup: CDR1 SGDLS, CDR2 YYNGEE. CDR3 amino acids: CASSALTSNGELFF. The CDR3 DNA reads TGTGCCAGCAGCGCATTAACTAGCAACGGGGAGCTGTTTTTT.

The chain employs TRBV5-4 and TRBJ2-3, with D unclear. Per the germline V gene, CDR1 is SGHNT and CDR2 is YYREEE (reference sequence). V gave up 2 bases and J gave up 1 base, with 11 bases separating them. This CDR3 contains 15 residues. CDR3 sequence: CASSFTPLGTDTQYF. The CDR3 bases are TGTGCCAGCAGCTTCACACCGCTGGGCACAGATACGCAGTATTTT.

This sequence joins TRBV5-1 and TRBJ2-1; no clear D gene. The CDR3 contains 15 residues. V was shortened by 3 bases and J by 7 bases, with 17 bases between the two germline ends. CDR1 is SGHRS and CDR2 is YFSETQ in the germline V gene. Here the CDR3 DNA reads TGCGCCAGCAGCTCGAACGACCCCTCAGTGAATGAGCAGTTCTTC. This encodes CASSSNDPSVNEQFF.

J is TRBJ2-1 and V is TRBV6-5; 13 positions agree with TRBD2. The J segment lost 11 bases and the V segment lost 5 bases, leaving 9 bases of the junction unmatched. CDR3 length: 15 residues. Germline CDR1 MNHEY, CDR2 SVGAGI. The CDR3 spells CASSPRLAGGHKQFF. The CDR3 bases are TGTGCCAGCAGTCCCAGACTAGCGGGGGGACATAAGCAGTTCTTC.

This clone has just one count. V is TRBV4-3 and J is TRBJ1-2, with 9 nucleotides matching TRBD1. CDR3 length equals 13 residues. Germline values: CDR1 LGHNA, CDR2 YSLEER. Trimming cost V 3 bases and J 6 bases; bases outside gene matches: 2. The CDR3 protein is CASSQGQGDGYTF. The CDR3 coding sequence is TGCGCCAGCAGCCAGGGACAGGGCGATGGCTACACCTTC.

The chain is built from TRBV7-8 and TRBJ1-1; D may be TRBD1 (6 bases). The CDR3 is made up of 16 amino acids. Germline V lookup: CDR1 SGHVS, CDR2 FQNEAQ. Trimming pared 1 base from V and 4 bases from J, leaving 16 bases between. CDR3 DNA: TGTGCCAGCAGCTTAGTACAGGGAGAGGTGGGCACTGAAGCTTTCTTT. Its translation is CASSLVQGEVGTEAFF.

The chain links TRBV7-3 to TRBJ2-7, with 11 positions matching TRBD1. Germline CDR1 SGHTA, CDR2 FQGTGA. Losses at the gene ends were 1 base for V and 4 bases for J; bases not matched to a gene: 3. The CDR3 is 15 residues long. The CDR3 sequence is CASSLIGQGAYEQYF. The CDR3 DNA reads TGTGCCAGCAGCTTAATTGGACAGGGGGCTTACGAGCAGTACTTC.

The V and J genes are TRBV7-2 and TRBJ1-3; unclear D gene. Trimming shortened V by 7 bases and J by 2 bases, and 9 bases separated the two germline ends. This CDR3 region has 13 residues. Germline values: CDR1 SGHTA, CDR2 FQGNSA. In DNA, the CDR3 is TGTGCCAGCAAACCGGGGACTGGAAACACCATATATTTT. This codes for CASKPGTGNTIYF.